Below are 8 T cell receptor beta chains sequenced from a single sample in a study of blood T cell repertoires in COVID-19. Assay used: immunoSEQ multiplex PCR; TCRdb lists only in-frame clones, some missing. This sample has about 310,000 clones, with more than 75% found just once. The specimen was peripheral blood. Source of these receptors: a man aged 50 to 60 with active or convalescent COVID-19.

About this clone itself: Different DNA sequences within this sample yield the same CDR3. This chain joins TRBV5-1 and TRBJ2-3; unclear D gene. Trimming removed 5 bases at V and 2 bases at J, with 6 bases between. Looked up from germline, CDR1 is SGHRS and CDR2 is YFSETQ. This CDR3 has 12 amino acids. CDR3 coding DNA: TGCGCCAGCAGAGCGAACACAGATACGCAGTATTTT. It specifies CASRANTDTQYF.

The V and J genes are TRBV5-4 and TRBJ2-5; 8 bases map to TRBD2. This CDR3 comprises 14 residues. J lost 2 bases, V lost 4 bases, and 4 bases had no gene match. The V gene's germline CDR1 is SGHNT and CDR2 YYREEE (reference sequence). Here the CDR3 reads CASSQTSVQETQYF. The CDR3 DNA reads TGTGCCAGCAGCCAGACTAGCGTACAAGAGACCCAGTACTTC. The full variable domain, with the rest looked up from reference TRBV5-4 and TRBJ2-5, is ETGVTQSPTHLIKTRGQQVTLRCSSQSGHNTVSWYQQALGQGPQFIFQYYREEENGRGNFPPRFSGLQFPNYSSELNVNALELDDSALYLCASSQTSVQETQYFGPGTRLLVL.

The chain joins TRBV19 to TRBJ1-6; 9 bases map to TRBD1. The CDR3 is 14 residues long. From germline, CDR1 is LNHDA and CDR2 SQIVND (reference sequence). V lost 6 bases and J lost 7; bases outside the gene matches: 4. CDR3 region: CASRGTGWNSPLHF. The DNA of the CDR3 is TGTGCCAGTAGAGGGACAGGGTGGAATTCACCCCTCCACTTT.

This CDR3 is CASSSRQLNTEAFF. In nucleotides, the CDR3 is TGTGCCAGCAGTTCACGACAGCTTAACACTGAAGCTTTCTTT. The V and J genes are TRBV7-2 and TRBJ1-1; TRBD1 might be the D (5 bases). The V end lost 6 bases, the J end lost 2 bases, and 13 bases lay between the germline ends. The CDR3 sequence is 14 residues long. The germline CDR1 and CDR2 sequences are SGHTA and FQGNSA.

This chain connects TRBV11-3 to TRBJ2-7; D perhaps matches TRBD1 (6 bases). Germline V lookup: CDR1 SGHNT, CDR2 YENEEA. V dropped 5 bases and J dropped 3 bases, with 14 bases sitting between them. The CDR3 runs to 14 residues. CDR3 DNA: TGTGCCAGCAGCCTTTCCGGGACAAACTACGAGCAGTACTTC. Residues: CASSLSGTNYEQYF.

The V and J genes are TRBV30 and TRBJ1-1, with TRBD1 as a possible D gene (6 bases). V was pared by 0 bases and J by 4 bases, with 9 bases between. Germline assignment: CDR1 GTSNPN and CDR2 SVGIG (reference sequence). This CDR3 has 13 residues. The CDR3 loop is CAWSVVGATEAFF. The CDR3 DNA sequence: TGTGCCTGGAGTGTAGTGGGGGCCACTGAAGCTTTCTTT.

V gene TRBV18 combines with J gene TRBJ1-1, with 7 bases aligning to TRBD1. V lost 3 bases, J lost 5 bases, and 9 bases stayed unmatched. The germline CDR1 and CDR2 sequences are KGHSH and LQKENI. This CDR3 has 15 amino acids. CDR3 nucleotides: TGTGCCAGCTCACCTGGCGGGCAGGGGGAAACTGAAGCTTTCTTT. Amino acid sequence: CASSPGGQGETEAFF.

V usage is TRBV29-1 and J usage is TRBJ2-6; a possible D gene is TRBD1 (5 bases). This CDR3 region has 16 residues. V was cut by 7 bases and J by 0 bases, with 16 bases left in between. Germline assignment: CDR1 SQVTM and CDR2 ANQGSEA. Here the CDR3 reads CSAQTETGSGANVLTF. The CDR3 DNA follows: TGCAGCGCCCAGACAGAAACTGGCTCTGGGGCCAACGTCCTGACTTTC.